The 32 T cell receptor beta chains below come from one sample, sequenced in a study of cytomegalovirus exposure and HLA in healthy donors. Primers for the PCR totalled 60 Vbeta and 13 Jbeta. This table comes from immunoSEQ multiplex PCR, and its TCRdb copy is limited to in-frame clones, with some not included. The repertoire holds approximately 110,000 clones, roughly 74% seen once, with 4% to 4.5% in the top ten. The material sequenced was PBMCs. Receptor source: a woman aged 45-59 years in good health and CMV-seropositive.

This clone appeared a single time. The J gene is TRBJ1-2, the V gene TRBV9; D unclear. This CDR3 has 17 residues. Trimming cost V 0 bases and J 0 bases, with 15 bases left between them. Germline loops: CDR1 SGDLS, CDR2 YYNGEE. CDR3 DNA sequence: TGTGCCAGCAGCGTAGCTCGGAGAACAACCCCTAACTATGGCTACACCTTC. Translation: CASSVARRTTPNYGYTF.

The chain employs TRBV27 and TRBJ1-5; perhaps TRBD1 as D (6 bases). The V and J ends lost 4 bases and 5 bases respectively, with 15 bases between them. CDR1 and CDR2 (germline): MNHEY, SMNVEV (reference sequence). The CDR3 length is 15 residues. In DNA form, the CDR3 reads TGTGCCAGCAGTTACGGAGCAGGGGTCCATCAGCCCCAGCATTTT. Translated: CASSYGAGVHQPQHF.

The chain employs TRBV5-8 and TRBJ2-5; 15 positions agree with TRBD2. Trimming cost V 4 bases and J 11 bases; bases outside gene matches: 9. The CDR3 consists of 15 residues. CDR1 is SGHTS and CDR2 is YDEGEE in the germline V gene. The CDR3 sequence is CASSRGTSGGHSQYF. The CDR3 nucleotides read TGTGCCAGCAGCCGAGGGACTAGCGGGGGGCATAGTCAGTACTTC.

The chain recombines TRBV21-1 with TRBJ2-7; TRBD2, as called in the table, went unchecked against the DNA. TRBV21-1 represents a pseudogene. This CDR3 spans 12 amino acids. The CDR3 DNA follows: TGTGCCAGCAGATCGGGGGAATACGAGCAGTACTTC. Translation: CASRSGEYEQYF.

This clone was picked up a small number of times. This chain links TRBV5-6 with TRBJ1-2, with a possible D match to TRBD1 (5 bases). Per the germline V gene, CDR1 is SGHDT and CDR2 is YYEEEE. V was trimmed by 3 bases and J by 3 bases, leaving 18 bases between them. The CDR3 consists of 16 residues. The CDR3 here is CASSSLTVWGDYGYTF. In nucleotides, the CDR3 is TGTGCCAGCAGCTCCTTGACGGTCTGGGGGGACTATGGCTACACCTTC.

The DNA for the CDR3 is TGTGCCAGCAGCATGGACAGGGGGCGCATATGGGGGACGCAGTATTTT. It yields the protein CASSMDRGRIWGTQYF. The chain uses TRBV5-5 and TRBJ2-3; the match to TRBD1 covers 11 bases. Germline values: CDR1 SGHKS, CDR2 YYEKEE (reference sequence). CDR3 size: 16 residues. Losses at the gene ends were 4 bases for V and 9 bases for J; bases not matched to a gene: 13.

The chain joins TRBV27 to TRBJ1-2; the match to TRBD1 covers 11 bases. The CDR3 consists of 14 residues. Germline V gives CDR1 MNHEY, CDR2 SMNVEV (reference sequence). Unmatched junction bases numbered 4, after V lost 6 bases and J lost 4 bases. This CDR3 reads CASRRTGGSYGYTF. For the CDR3, the DNA is TGTGCCAGCAGGAGGACAGGGGGCAGCTATGGCTACACCTTC.

Notes on this clone: Germline is not matched at one junction end, which may reflect a read error. The rearrangement uses TRBV5-4 and TRBJ1-2; 8 bases are shared with TRBD1. CDR1 SGHNT and CDR2 YYREEE come from the germline V gene (reference sequence). The CDR3 extends over 13 amino acids. The DNA of the CDR3 is TGTGCCAGCAGCTTGGCCGCCGGACAGGGCTGCACCTTC. Protein sequence: CASSLAAGQGCTF.

V usage is TRBV7-6 and J usage is TRBJ1-5; 9 bases match TRBD1. The CDR3 has 20 amino acids. Germline-derived CDR1 and CDR2 are SGHVS and FNYEAQ. J lost 2 bases, V lost 5 bases, and 19 bases had no gene match. The CDR3 bases are TGTGCCAGCAGCACCACCGGACAGGGGCCCGTCAGGATGGGCAATCAGCCCCAGCATTTT. Its protein is CASSTTGQGPVRMGNQPQHF.

This clone was counted between two and nine times. The chain couples TRBV20-1 to TRBJ2-5; D unresolved. CDR1 is DFQATT, CDR2 SNEGSKA, per germline (reference sequence). Trimming pared 7 bases from V and 1 base from J, leaving 4 bases between. CDR3 length: 10 residues. The CDR3 DNA follows: TGCAGTGTAATCCAAGAGACCCAGTACTTC. Protein product: CSVIQETQYF.

The chain combines TRBV5-1 with TRBJ1-5; D unresolved. CDR1 is SGHRS, CDR2 YFSETQ, per germline. The V and J ends lost 0 bases and 1 base respectively, with 11 bases between them. The CDR3 loop spans 16 amino acids. The CDR3 here is CASSLGPGNSNQPQHF. The DNA for the CDR3 is TGCGCCAGCAGCTTGGGGCCGGGGAACAGCAATCAGCCCCAGCATTTT.

The gene calls are TRBV27 and TRBJ2-1; D is perhaps TRBD2 (6 bases). CDR1 and CDR2 from the germline V gene are MNHEY and SMNVEV (reference sequence). The CDR3 contains 12 residues. V gave up 5 bases and J gave up 9 bases, with 11 bases separating them. In DNA, the CDR3 is TGTGCCAGCAGTCCAGGGACTCCTGAGCAGTTCTTC. Translation gives CASSPGTPEQFF.

The count of this clone is one. V is TRBV5-6 and J is TRBJ1-2; the match to TRBD1 covers 7 bases. CDR3 size: 17 residues. The V gene's germline CDR1 is SGHDT and CDR2 YYEEEE. With 0 bases clipped from V and 5 bases from J, the junction kept 13 bases outside the gene matches. The CDR3 bases are TGTGCCAGCAGCTTGGTGGAGGGGGCGCGTCGTCAATATGGCTACACCTTC. This sequence encodes CASSLVEGARRQYGYTF. The full variable domain, rest sourced from reference TRBV5-6 and TRBJ1-2, is DAGVTQSPTHLIKTRGQQVTLRCSPKSGHDTVSWYQQALGQGPQFIFQYYEEEERQRGNFPDRFSGHQFPNYSSELNVNALLLGDSALYLCASSLVEGARRQYGYTFGSGTRLTVV.

On this clone: One end of the junction varies from germline; a read error may be responsible. This sequence joins TRBV7-9 and TRBJ2-3; maybe TRBD1 (6 bases). Germline CDR1 and CDR2: SEHNR and FQNEAQ (reference sequence). The CDR3 is made up of 15 amino acids. In nucleotides, the CDR3 is TGTGCCGGCAGTAAACAGGGCTCTAGCACAGATACGCAGTATTTT. It yields the protein CAGSKQGSSTDTQYF.

Only one count was recorded for this clone. The J gene is TRBJ2-7, the V gene TRBV6-1; 7 bases agree with TRBD1. Germline loops: CDR1 MNHNS, CDR2 SASEGT. The CDR3 contains 14 residues. V gave up 1 base and J gave up 3 bases; unmatched junction bases: 3. The CDR3 DNA sequence: TGTGCCAGCAGTGAAGGGGCAGGGGGCTACGAGCAGTACTTC. Encoded protein: CASSEGAGGYEQYF.

This clone turned up a few times. The chain links TRBV9 to TRBJ1-2; D is uncertain. Trimming left V 5 bases short and J 3 bases short, with 5 bases between. The germline V gene encodes CDR1 SGDLS and CDR2 YYNGEE. CDR3 length equals 11 residues. The chain's CDR3 is CASRADYGYTF. For the CDR3, the DNA is TGTGCCAGCAGGGCCGACTATGGCTACACCTTC.

CDR3 residues: CASSSWTGDLSTDTQYF. In DNA form, the CDR3 reads TGTGCCAGCAGCTCCTGGACAGGGGACCTTAGCACAGATACGCAGTATTTT. The V call is TRBV5-4, the J call TRBJ2-3, with 9 bases aligning to TRBD1. The V segment lost 3 bases and the J segment 0 bases; nucleotides outside the gene matches: 8. From germline, CDR1 is SGHNT and CDR2 YYREEE (reference sequence). The CDR3 has 17 amino acids. Combining the CDR3 with reference TRBV5-4 and TRBJ2-3 gives the whole variable domain ETGVTQSPTHLIKTRGQQVTLRCSSQSGHNTVSWYQQALGQGPQFIFQYYREEENGRGNFPPRFSGLQFPNYSSELNVNALELDDSALYLCASSSWTGDLSTDTQYFGPGTRLTVL.

The V and J genes are TRBV28 and TRBJ1-2, with TRBD1 matching over 7 bases. This CDR3 has 15 amino acids. CDR1 and CDR2 (germline): MDHEN, SYDVKM. V gave up 6 bases and J gave up 2 bases; unmatched junction bases: 9. In nucleotides, the CDR3 is TGTGCCAGCAGAACCTCCAGGACAGGCAACTATGGCTACACCTTC. It specifies CASRTSRTGNYGYTF.

The chain uses TRBV7-2 and TRBJ1-4; tentative D call: TRBD1 (6 bases). The CDR3 totals 12 residues. The ends were cut back, 5 bases at V and 8 bases at J, with 9 bases in the middle. CDR1 and CDR2 from the germline V gene are SGHTA and FQGNSA. The CDR3 region is CASSRRGEKLFF. For the CDR3, the DNA is TGTGCCAGCAGCCGAAGGGGGGAAAAACTGTTTTTT.

V usage is TRBV5-1 and J usage is TRBJ2-2; D call uncertain. Germline V gene sequence: CDR1 SGHRS, CDR2 YFSETQ. V lost 0 bases to trimming and J lost 5 bases, with 14 bases between them. This CDR3 is 16 amino acids long. In DNA form, the CDR3 reads TGCGCCAGCAGCTTGGACGGAGCGAGGCTGACCGGGGAGCTGTTTTTT. Its translation: CASSLDGARLTGELFF.

This clone occurred a few times. The V gene is TRBV7-2, the J gene TRBJ2-6, with TRBD2 matching 13 bases. This CDR3 contains 18 residues. Germline assignment: CDR1 SGHTA and CDR2 FQGNSA. V lost 2 bases, J lost 0 bases, and 1 base stayed unmatched. CDR3 bases: TGTGCCAGCAGCTTAACTAGCGGGGGGGGCTCTGGGGCCAACGTCCTGACTTTC. It is translated as CASSLTSGGGSGANVLTF.

The table lists this clone with a count of one. The V call is TRBV10-2, the J call TRBJ1-1; D call uncertain. V lost 4 bases to trimming and J lost 1 base, with 7 bases between them. Germline CDR1 and CDR2: WSHSY and SAAADI. This CDR3 spans 13 amino acids. CDR3 residues: CASSASQNTEAFF. The CDR3 DNA sequence: TGCGCCAGCAGTGCCTCACAGAACACTGAAGCTTTCTTT.

V and J are TRBV28 and TRBJ2-3; 9 positions match TRBD2. CDR1 and CDR2 from the germline V gene are MDHEN and SYDVKM. The ends lost 8 bases at V and 4 bases at J; junction bases unmatched: 7. The CDR3 length is 14 residues. Here the CDR3 DNA reads TGTGCCAGCGGGTCTAGCGGGGTGGCAGATACGCAGTATTTT. This translates into CASGSSGVADTQYF.

This clone was observed at least ten times. This chain connects TRBV10-3 to TRBJ1-5, with 7 nucleotides matching TRBD1. Germline V CDR1 and CDR2: ENHRY, SYGVKD. After removal of 9 bases from V and 0 bases from J, the junction contained 2 bases not matched to a gene. The CDR3 has 13 amino acids. CDR3 protein: CAIGTDSNQPQHF. The CDR3 DNA follows: TGTGCCATTGGGACAGATAGCAATCAGCCCCAGCATTTT.

The V gene is TRBV4-1, the J gene TRBJ1-1, with 7 bases matching TRBD1. Germline V gene data show CDR1 as MGHRA and CDR2 as YSYEKL. The junction had 5 bases not matched to a gene; V was cut back by 0 bases and J by 1 base. This CDR3 spans 16 amino acids. The CDR3: CASSQDRGLANTEAFF. The CDR3 nucleotides read TGCGCCAGCAGCCAAGATAGGGGGCTCGCGAACACTGAAGCTTTCTTT.

This chain joins TRBV5-4 and TRBJ1-4; possible D gene TRBD1, 5 bases. V dropped 5 bases and J dropped 2 bases, with 13 bases sitting between them. The germline V gene encodes CDR1 SGHNT and CDR2 YYREEE (reference sequence). This CDR3 has 15 amino acids. CDR3 in amino acids: CASRSWGSTNEKLFF. The CDR3 region has the DNA TGTGCCAGCAGGTCATGGGGCTCTACTAATGAAAAACTGTTTTTT.

This sequence joins TRBV6-5 and TRBJ1-4, with TRBD1 matching 7 bases. The CDR3 contains 15 residues. Germline lookup yields CDR1 MNHEY and CDR2 SVGAGI. V trimming: 5 bases; J trimming: 4 bases; junction bases outside the gene matches: 7. The CDR3 is CASSAFPGGNEKLFF. The CDR3, as DNA: TGTGCCAGCAGTGCCTTCCCAGGGGGTAATGAAAAACTGTTTTTT.

The gene calls are TRBV7-2 and TRBJ2-2; TRBD2 is a possible D gene (5 bases). The germline CDR1 and CDR2 sequences are SGHTA and FQGNSA. V was pared by 5 bases and J by 3 bases, with 7 bases between. There are 13 residues in the CDR3. CDR3 sequence reads: CASSSGHTGELFF. The DNA of the CDR3 is TGTGCCAGCAGCAGCGGACACACCGGGGAGCTGTTTTTT.

This clone was recorded only once. The chain recombines TRBV7-2 with TRBJ2-6, with D perhaps matching TRBD1 (5 bases). Germline V lookup: CDR1 SGHTA, CDR2 FQGNSA. Trimming shortened V by 5 bases and J by 0 bases, and 8 bases separated the two germline ends. The CDR3 loop spans 15 amino acids. The CDR3 nucleotides read TGTGCCAGCAGCCTAGACAGCTCTGGGGCCAACGTCCTGACTTTC. This translates into CASSLDSSGANVLTF.

The rearrangement links TRBV7-2 to TRBJ2-1; 8 nucleotides match TRBD2. CDR1 and CDR2 (germline): SGHTA, FQGNSA. This CDR3 region has 15 residues. The ends lost 3 bases at V and 7 bases at J; junction bases unmatched: 8. In nucleotides, the CDR3 is TGTGCCAGCAGCTTGGATAGCGGGGTAGGGAATGAGCAGTTCTTC. Protein sequence: CASSLDSGVGNEQFF.

This clone was counted a single time. CDR3 DNA: TGTGCCAGCAGCCCTAGGGGCCTATACAATGAGCAGTTCTTC. This encodes CASSPRGLYNEQFF. The J gene is TRBJ2-1, the V gene TRBV6-1, with D possibly matching TRBD1 (5 bases). Germline lookup yields CDR1 MNHNS and CDR2 SASEGT. Trimming stripped 6 bases from V and 4 bases from J, with 13 bases between. The CDR3 is 14 residues long.

V gene TRBV19 combines with J gene TRBJ1-6; D might be TRBD1 (5 bases). The V end was cut by 5 bases, the J end by 10 bases, with 18 bases between. The CDR3 consists of 15 residues. CDR1 is LNHDA, CDR2 SQIVND, per germline (reference sequence). CDR3 region: CASSVRDFYSSPLHF. As DNA, the CDR3 is TGTGCCAGTAGTGTACGGGACTTCTATAGCTCACCCCTCCACTTT.